This T cell receptor beta chain emerged from a study of blood T cell repertoires in COVID-19. Repertoires were generated with immunoSEQ multiplex PCR, while TCRdb's copy carries only in-frame clones and drops some. The sample includes over 200,000 clones, around 90% seen only once; the top ten take around 0.84%. The specimen sequenced was peripheral blood. This clonotype originated in a man aged 55 to 70 with COVID-19, enrolled during active disease.

CDR3 DNA sequence: TGTGCCAGCAGCTTATTGGTGGGCGAGAACACTGAAGCTTTCTTT. It yields the protein CASSLLVGENTEAFF. The rearrangement links TRBV11-2 to TRBJ1-1; D gene uncertain. V was shortened by 2 bases and J by 1 base, with 11 bases between the two germline ends. Germline CDR1 SGHAT, CDR2 FQNNGV. The CDR3 sequence is 15 residues long.